These T cell receptor beta chains were read from a single sample in a study of T cells in Graves' hyperthyroidism and ophthalmopathy. TCRdb re-derived calls from the multiplex PCR reads in MiXCR, one entry per CDR3 protein. The sample yields 500,000 to 550,000 distinct CDR3 sequences, 20% seen once. Source material: blood. The receptors here all came from a man aged 40-49 years with Graves' ophthalmopathy. The conserved cysteine and the conserved F or W are not part of the CDR3 here. Each record gives: clone size, V gene, CDR3 protein. Clone size is not always given. Where it is, it says once, few, many or a class for expanded clones.

>few|TRBV6-5
ASSLGGRGQPQH
>.|TRBV11-2
ASGCPPTGTSDEQF
>once|TRBV12-3/TRBV12-4
ASSYSWEGNTIY
>few|TRBV18
ASSPKTGVRDQPQH
>many|TRBV18
ASSPHPPDRGRETQY
>.|TRBV12-3/TRBV12-4
ASRFGTGDGYT
>.|TRBV5-4
ASSFGGGGQPQH
>.|TRBV5-1
ASSPWGGQDEYEQY
>.|TRBV12-3/TRBV12-4
ASSLSNEKLF
>.|TRBV27
ASSSLGGRQGTGELF
>few|TRBV7-2
ASSLEPQGHKEKLF
>few|TRBV10-3
AITEDRESRGYT
>.|TRBV2
ASSEALRGSPLH
>few|TRBV5-1
ASSLGQSGNQPQH
>.|TRBV5-1
ASSLNGEGNSPLH
>.|TRBV9
ASSNSRDRGGNTIY
>many|TRBV3-1
ASSQGGLASTGELF
>.|TRBV5-1
ASLPDGGNTEAF
>.|TRBV28
ASSLGGVAEAF
>many|TRBV27
ASSSLGEQY
>many|TRBV11-2
ASSPPSGRVDEQF
>few|TRBV9
ASSLGQGPGKTQY
>few|TRBV15
ATSRQGSSYGYT
>few|TRBV20-1
SARTGRGLYGDTGELF
>many|TRBV20-1
SARSGGALNPQH
>.|TRBV4-1
ASSQEGVPQHPTDTQY
>.|TRBV4-2
ASSQSLGGGYNEQF
>many|TRBV7-2
ASSLEQRNTGELF
>many|TRBV4-1
ASSQGPSTYEQY
>many|TRBV30
AWSVRGFREKLF
>many|TRBV2
ASSSGLAGSASTDTQY
>few|TRBV30
AWRAWTGGNEKLF
>.|TRBV6-2/TRBV6-3
ASSLSDGGDLTYEQY
>few|TRBV9
ASSEGSGAQY
>many|TRBV3-1
ASSQAQGSTEAF
>.|TRBV7-3
ASSPGDSRGNEQF
>.|TRBV6-1
ASSVRPTDSNQPQH
>few|TRBV6-1
ASSTRGQGNTEAF
>many|TRBV12-3/TRBV12-4
ASSLPGNPYEQY
>.|TRBV7-9
ASSDPKSGGRTYEQY
>.|TRBV6-2/TRBV6-3
ASSRLVSRETQY
>few|TRBV5-1
ASSRTGPEAF